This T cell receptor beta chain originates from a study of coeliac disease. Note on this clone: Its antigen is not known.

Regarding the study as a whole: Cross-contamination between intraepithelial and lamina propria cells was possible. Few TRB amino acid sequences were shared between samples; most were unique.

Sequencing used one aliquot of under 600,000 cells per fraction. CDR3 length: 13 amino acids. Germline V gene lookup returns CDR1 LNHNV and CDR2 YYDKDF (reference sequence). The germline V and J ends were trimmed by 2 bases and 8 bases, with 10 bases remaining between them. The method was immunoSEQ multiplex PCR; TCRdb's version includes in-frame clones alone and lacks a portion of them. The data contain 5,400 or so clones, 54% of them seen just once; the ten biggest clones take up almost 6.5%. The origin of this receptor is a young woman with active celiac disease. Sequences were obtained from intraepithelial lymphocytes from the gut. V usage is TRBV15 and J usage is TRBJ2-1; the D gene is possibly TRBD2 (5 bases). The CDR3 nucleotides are TGTGCCACCAGCAGAAGAGTGAGGGATGAGCAGTTCTTC. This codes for CATSRRVRDEQFF.